This is a list of T cell receptor beta chains from one sample in a study of glioma-infiltrating T cells. TCRdb reanalysed the multiplex PCR reads using MiXCR and keeps one entry per CDR3 protein. The table has approximately 100,000 distinct CDR3 sequences, around a quarter seen once. The sample taken for sequencing was glioma tissue, nonneoplastic brain tissue, or PBMCs (not recorded which). These receptors originate from a human donor with low-grade glioma or glioblastoma, undergoing nonglioma brain surgery, or in good health (not recorded which). The CDR3 runs from the conserved cysteine through the conserved F or W. D genes are given only for firm matches. Clone size, where shown, is once, few, many, or a class for clones that have expanded.

j_call | clone_size | cdr3_length | v_call | d_call | cdr3_aa | cdr3_nt
TRBJ2-2 | - | 15 | TRBV5-4 | - | CASSRGLDNTGELFF | TGTGCCAGCAGCCGGGGACTCGATAACACCGGGGAGCTGTTTTTT
TRBJ2-5 | - | 15 | TRBV7-3 | - | CASSSQSTRSETQYF | TGTGCCAGCAGCTCCCAGAGTACGAGAAGCGAGACCCAGTACTTC
TRBJ1-2 | many | 14 | TRBV24-1 | - | CATSDPGTAYGYTF | TGTGCCACCAGTGATCCCGGGACGGCCTATGGCTACACCTTC
TRBJ1-1 | many | 15 | TRBV12-3/TRBV12-4 | - | CASSLNWALNTEAFF | TGTGCCAGCAGTTTGAACTGGGCGTTGAACACTGAAGCTTTCTTT
TRBJ2-7 | many | 16 | TRBV2 | TRBD1 | CASRGPGTGDSYEQYF | TGTGCCAGCAGGGGCCCCGGGACAGGGGACTCCTACGAGCAGTACTTC
TRBJ2-2 | many | 17 | TRBV7-9 | - | CASSSQSGYANTGELFF | TGTGCCAGCAGCAGCCAGTCGGGCTACGCGAACACCGGGGAGCTGTTTTTT
TRBJ1-5 | - | 16 | TRBV4-1 | TRBD1 | CASSQATGGGNQPQHF | TGCGCCAGCAGCCAAGCTACAGGGGGCGGCAATCAGCCCCAGCATTTT
TRBJ2-5 | many | 14 | TRBV9 | - | CASSVGQAAETQYF | TGTGCCAGCAGCGTAGGGCAGGCCGCGGAGACCCAGTACTTC
TRBJ2-3 | few | 13 | TRBV29-1 | TRBD1 | CSVADRGTDTQYF | TGCAGCGTTGCGGACAGGGGAACAGATACGCAGTATTTT
TRBJ1-1 | many | 14 | TRBV7-9 | - | CASSFGVSGTEAFF | TGTGCCAGCAGCTTCGGGGTTTCAGGGACTGAAGCTTTCTTT
TRBJ1-3 | many | 13 | TRBV28 | - | CASLEPNGNTIYF | TGTGCCAGCCTGGAACCGAACGGAAACACCATATATTTT
TRBJ1-6 | many | 17 | TRBV7-6 | TRBD1 | CASSLFSGTGDGSPLHF | TGTGCCAGCAGCTTATTCTCCGGGACAGGGGATGGATCACCCCTCCACTTT
TRBJ2-1 | many | 16 | TRBV6-2/TRBV6-3 | TRBD2 | CASSPLGGGSYNEQFF | TGTGCCAGCAGTCCCCTCGGGGGAGGGTCCTACAATGAGCAGTTCTTC
TRBJ2-2 | many | 14 | TRBV7-3 | TRBD1 | CASGGTGISGELFF | TGTGCCAGCGGGGGGACAGGGATCTCCGGGGAGCTGTTTTTT
TRBJ2-3 | many | 16 | TRBV11-2 | TRBD2 | CASSSGLAGGPDTQYF | TGTGCCAGCAGCTCCGGACTAGCGGGGGGACCAGATACGCAGTATTTT
TRBJ2-2 | many | 17 | TRBV20-1 | TRBD2 | CSARAALADPNTGELFF | TGCAGTGCTAGAGCTGCACTAGCGGACCCGAACACCGGGGAGCTGTTTTTT
TRBJ1-5 | once | 16 | TRBV20-1 | - | CSARDSRAYSDQPQHF | TGCAGTGCTAGAGATAGTAGGGCTTATAGCGATCAGCCGCAGCATTTT
TRBJ1-2 | - | 19 | TRBV6-1 | - | CASSPQGFQRSSGVYGYTF | TGTGCCAGCAGTCCCCAGGGCTTTCAACGTTCGTCGGGCGTGTATGGCTACACCTTC
TRBJ1-5 | few | 13 | TRBV7-9 | - | CASSLNTVEPQHF | TGTGCCAGCAGCTTAAACACCGTGGAGCCCCAGCATTTT
TRBJ1-3 | many | 19 | TRBV7-2 | - | CASSLAGRFVQISGNTIYF | TGTGCCAGCAGCTTAGCGGGTAGATTTGTACAGATCTCTGGAAACACCATATATTTT
TRBJ1-1 | many | 12 | TRBV7-2 | - | CASRTAGPEAFF | TGTGCCAGCAGGACGGCCGGACCTGAAGCTTTCTTT
TRBJ2-1 | many | 12 | TRBV20-1 | - | CSARRGVGEQFF | TGCAGTGCTAGAAGGGGGGTAGGTGAGCAGTTCTTC
TRBJ2-5 | - | 16 | TRBV4-2 | TRBD2 | CASSQMTRGGPGTQYF | TGTGCCAGCAGCCAAATGACGCGGGGGGGCCCGGGGACCCAGTACTTC
TRBJ2-7 | many | 14 | TRBV18 | - | CASAQGPSSYEQYF | TGTGCCAGCGCCCAGGGCCCGAGCTCCTACGAGCAGTACTTC
TRBJ2-1 | many | 15 | TRBV19 | - | CASSIWSVSYNEQFF | TGTGCCAGTAGTATATGGTCAGTCTCCTACAATGAGCAGTTCTTC
TRBJ1-5 | many | 15 | TRBV2 | - | CASRLTDYSNQPQHF | TGTGCCAGCAGGCTGACGGATTATAGCAATCAGCCCCAGCATTTT
TRBJ2-6 | many | 15 | TRBV27 | - | CASSFLATGANVLTF | TGTGCCAGCAGTTTCCTAGCAACTGGGGCCAACGTCCTGACTTTC
TRBJ1-5 | many | 13 | TRBV4-3 | - | CASSQDFNQPQHF | TGCGCCAGCAGCCAAGACTTCAATCAGCCCCAGCATTTT
TRBJ2-1 | many | 14 | TRBV2 | TRBD1 | CASSDGDRGNEQFF | TGTGCCAGCAGTGACGGGGACAGGGGGAATGAGCAGTTCTTC
TRBJ1-1 | many | 15 | TRBV5-1 | - | CASSIVQGGNTEAFF | TGCGCCAGCAGCATAGTACAGGGAGGGAACACTGAAGCTTTCTTT
TRBJ1-2 | many | 12 | TRBV3-1 | - | CASSRDTDGYTF | TGTGCCAGCAGTCGGGACACGGATGGCTACACCTTC
TRBJ2-1 | once | 11 | TRBV6-2/TRBV6-3 | - | CASSVAYEQFF | TGTGCCAGCAGTGTAGCCTATGAGCAGTTCTTC
TRBJ2-1 | - | 16 | TRBV20-1 | TRBD2 | CSARDGGRASSYEQFF | TGCAGTGCTAGAGATGGAGGGAGGGCCTCGTCCTACGAGCAGTTCTTC
TRBJ2-1 | - | 15 | TRBV29-1 | TRBD2 | CSVCKREGRYNEQFF | TGCAGCGTTTGTAAGCGGGAGGGCCGGTACAATGAGCAGTTCTTC
TRBJ2-1 | many | 14 | TRBV20-1 | TRBD1 | CSAGDRGIYNEQFF | TGCAGTGCCGGAGACAGGGGGATCTACAATGAGCAGTTCTTC
TRBJ1-5 | many | 16 | TRBV15 | TRBD1 | CATSRGGQGSYQPQHF | TGTGCCACCAGCAGAGGGGGACAGGGCTCTTATCAGCCCCAGCATTTT
TRBJ2-1 | many | 15 | TRBV7-6 | - | CASSSPGVPYNEQFF | TGTGCCAGCAGTTCCCCAGGGGTTCCCTACAATGAGCAGTTCTTC
TRBJ2-1 | - | 16 | TRBV4-3 | - | CASSRGPRNSYNEQFF | TGCGCCAGCAGCCGAGGACCCAGAAACTCCTACAATGAGCAGTTCTTC
TRBJ2-1 | many | 16 | TRBV6-1 | - | CASSGTGLSPPDEQFF | TGTGCCAGCAGTGGTACTGGCTTGTCCCCCCCCGATGAGCAGTTCTTC
TRBJ1-3 | many | 15 | TRBV25-1 | - | CASSFARNSGNTIYF | TGTGCCAGCAGCTTCGCCAGGAACTCTGGAAACACCATATATTTT
TRBJ1-4 | few | 17 | TRBV2 | TRBD1 | CASTVGDRGLTNEKLFF | TGTGCCAGCACCGTAGGGGACAGGGGGCTAACTAATGAAAAACTGTTTTTT
TRBJ2-1 | few | 16 | TRBV4-2 | - | CASSLGGARALSEQFF | TGTGCCAGCAGCCTCGGAGGGGCCAGGGCCCTTAGTGAGCAGTTCTTC
TRBJ1-1 | many | 14 | TRBV19 | TRBD1 | CASSRGQMNTEAFF | TGTGCCAGTAGTAGGGGACAGATGAACACTGAAGCTTTCTTT
TRBJ1-4 | many | 13 | TRBV6-5 | - | CASSYLPGKKLFF | TGTGCCAGCAGTTACTTACCAGGGAAAAAACTGTTTTTT
TRBJ1-5 | few | 13 | TRBV5-1 | - | CASRYGVNQPQHF | TGCGCCAGCAGGTACGGGGTCAATCAGCCCCAGCATTTT
TRBJ1-1 | many | 14 | TRBV27 | TRBD1 | CASSFGTGDREAFF | TGTGCCAGCAGTTTTGGGACAGGCGACCGTGAAGCTTTCTTT